This entry describes one TCR beta chain. CDR3 length: 18 amino acids. The germline CDR1 and CDR2 sequences are DFQATT and SNEGSKA (reference sequence). TCRdb reprocessed the 5' RACE reads and reports one entry per CDR3 protein, with no DNA. The sample table includes fewer than 350,000 distinct CDR3 sequences. The data stem from a study of monozygotic twins with inflammatory bowel disease. This TCR derives from a human donor with ulcerative colitis or Crohn's disease, or a healthy co-twin of an affected twin (not recorded which). Sequenced input: blood. V usage is TRBV20-1 and J usage is TRBJ2-1; the D gene TCRdb calls, TRBD2, cannot be checked with no DNA. The CDR3 sequence is CSARDRRGTSGRINEQFF.